One and the same sample provided the 21 T cell receptor beta chains below, sequenced in a study of blood T cell repertoires in COVID-19. Some clones are missing from TCRdb's copy, which holds only in-frame ones; the method was immunoSEQ multiplex PCR. Of 300,000 to 450,000 clones in the sample, about 87% are singletons; the top ten hold 2% to 2.5%. The sample comprised peripheral blood. The receptor source for this set is an older woman with COVID-19, enrolled during active disease.

This rearrangement joins TRBV21-1 to TRBJ1-5; TRBD1 is taken as the D call from the table, unchecked against the DNA. TRBV21-1 is labeled a pseudogene. This CDR3 has 20 amino acids. CDR3 sequence (DNA): TGTGCCAGCAGCTGCCAGAGCAGGGGGCGGGTGGGCGCAAGAAATCAGCCCCAGCATTTT. Encoded protein: CASSCQSRGRVGARNQPQHF.

This chain's CDR3 is CASRAPGFASYEQYF. CDR3 in DNA: TGTGCCAGCAGAGCCCCGGGGTTCGCCTCCTACGAGCAGTACTTC. The chain uses TRBV11-2 and TRBJ2-7; possibly TRBD2 for D (5 bases). Germline V gives CDR1 SGHAT, CDR2 FQNNGV. Trimming cost V 6 bases and J 0 bases, with 15 bases left between them. CDR3 length: 15 residues.

The chain joins TRBV27 to TRBJ1-1, with 9 nucleotides matching TRBD1. The CDR3 sequence is 14 residues long. With 6 bases clipped from V and 7 bases from J, the junction kept 9 bases outside the gene matches. The V gene's germline CDR1 is MNHEY and CDR2 SMNVEV (reference sequence). CDR3 DNA: TGTGCCAGCAGCCCGGGACAGGGCCGCTATGAAGCTTTCTTT. As protein: CASSPGQGRYEAFF.

In its sample, this clone was seen once. This chain links TRBV27 with TRBJ1-2; D is possibly TRBD1 (6 bases). Trimming took off 8 bases at V and 7 bases at J, with 26 bases between the two ends. The CDR3 consists of 16 residues. Per the germline V gene, CDR1 is MNHEY and CDR2 is SMNVEV (reference sequence). CDR3 residues: CASSRDNRARNIGYTF. DNA of the CDR3: TGTGCCAGCTCACGGGACAATAGGGCCCGTAATATTGGCTACACCTTC.

The chain has TRBV19 and TRBJ2-7; perhaps TRBD1 as D (6 bases). This CDR3 comprises 14 residues. Per the germline V gene, CDR1 is LNHDA and CDR2 is SQIVND (reference sequence). Trimming stripped 6 bases from V and 6 bases from J, with 18 bases between. In nucleotides, the CDR3 is TGTGCCAGTAGCCCCGCGGACAGTTCCAGCGAGCAGTACTTC. Amino acids: CASSPADSSSEQYF. The complete variable domain, with remaining parts taken from reference TRBV19 and TRBJ2-7, reads DGGITQSPKYLFRKEGQNVTLSCEQNLNHDAMYWYRQDPGQGLRLIYYSQIVNDFQKGDIAEGYSVSREKKESFPLTVTSAQKNPTAFYLCASSPADSSSEQYFGPGTRLTVT.

Here the CDR3 reads CASSQNIGADRGSGANVLTF. Written as DNA, the CDR3 is TGTGCCAGCAGCCAAAATATCGGGGCAGATAGGGGGTCTGGGGCCAACGTCCTGACTTTC. V gene TRBV3-1 (or the pseudogene TRBV3-2) combines with J gene TRBJ2-6, with D possibly being TRBD1 (6 bases). V lost 2 bases, J lost 1 base, and 21 bases lay in between. This CDR3 region has 20 residues. CDR1 is LGHDT and CDR2 is YNNKEL in the germline V gene (reference sequence).

The CDR3: CSVEGYRGGYNEQFF. For the CDR3, the DNA is TGCAGCGTTGAAGGTTACCGGGGGGGGTACAATGAGCAGTTCTTC. The chain combines TRBV29-1 with TRBJ2-1; 8 bases are a match to TRBD2. Germline V gene data show CDR1 as SQVTM and CDR2 as ANQGSEA. V was pared by 1 base and J by 4 bases, with 6 bases of the junction left unmatched. The CDR3 spans 15 residues.

The rearrangement links TRBV9 to TRBJ1-2, with TRBD1 as a possible D gene (5 bases). V was cut by 3 bases and J by 4 bases, with 16 bases left in between. Germline V gives CDR1 SGDLS, CDR2 YYNGEE. The CDR3 extends over 15 amino acids. CDR3 sequence reads: CASSALGGGSYGYTF. The CDR3 nucleotides read TGTGCCAGCAGCGCCCTCGGGGGGGGGTCCTATGGCTACACCTTC. The whole variable domain, remainder taken from reference TRBV9 and TRBJ1-2, is DSGVTQTPKHLITATGQRVTLRCSPRSGDLSVYWYQQSLDQGLQFLIQYYNGEERAKGNILERFSAQQFPDLHSELNLSSLELGDSALYFCASSALGGGSYGYTFGSGTRLTVV.

The rearrangement links TRBV5-4 to TRBJ2-1; the match to TRBD2 covers 11 bases. From germline, CDR1 is SGHNT and CDR2 YYREEE (reference sequence). This CDR3 spans 15 amino acids. V gave up 5 bases and J gave up 4 bases; unmatched junction bases: 5. The CDR3 is CASSLTSGTYNEQFF. CDR3 nucleotide sequence: TGTGCCAGCAGTCTGACTAGCGGGACTTACAATGAGCAGTTCTTC.

A remark on this clone: The sample contains more than one DNA sequence encoding this CDR3. The J gene is TRBJ1-1, the V gene TRBV19, with 7 nucleotides matching TRBD1. The CDR3 spans 13 residues. In germline, CDR1 is LNHDA, CDR2 SQIVND (reference sequence). The V and J ends lost 4 bases and 2 bases, in that order; junction bases with no gene match: 1. In DNA form, the CDR3 reads TGTGCCAGTAGTAGGACAGGAAACACTGAAGCTTTCTTT. The encoded protein is CASSRTGNTEAFF.

The chain has TRBV4-2 and TRBJ1-6; D gene unclear. The CDR3 has 15 residues. With 0 bases removed from V and 13 bases from J, the gap between germline ends came to 16 bases. Per germline, CDR1 LGHNA and CDR2 YNFKEQ. In nucleotides, the CDR3 is TGTGCCAGCAGCCAAGAGTGGCGGCCATACTCGCCCCTCCACTTT. This codes for CASSQEWRPYSPLHF.

This sequence joins TRBV5-1 and TRBJ1-4; D is unclear. CDR3 length: 14 amino acids. Between the trimmed V and J ends, which lost 5 bases and 0 bases, there was a span of 8 bases. Per the germline V gene, CDR1 is SGHRS and CDR2 is YFSETQ. CDR3 DNA: TGCGCCAGCAGTCGGGAGTCAACTAATGAAAAACTGTTTTTT. It encodes CASSRESTNEKLFF.

This chain uses TRBV3-1 (or the pseudogene TRBV3-2) with TRBJ1-3; no firm D call. This CDR3 is 16 amino acids long. The germline V and J ends were trimmed by 3 bases and 0 bases, with 12 bases remaining between them. Germline V gene sequence: CDR1 LGHDT, CDR2 YNNKEL (reference sequence). In DNA, the CDR3 is TGTGCCAGCAGCCATTTCCGAGCTCCCTCTGGAAACACCATATATTTT. It is translated as CASSHFRAPSGNTIYF.

The gene calls are TRBV15 and TRBJ1-1, with D unclear. CDR3 length: 13 residues. V was cut by 1 base and J by 2 bases, with 5 bases left in between. Germline CDR1 is LNHNV and CDR2 is YYDKDF (reference sequence). In nucleotides, the CDR3 is TGTGCCACCAGCAGAGCGGGTAACACTGAAGCTTTCTTT. Amino acid sequence: CATSRAGNTEAFF.

V usage is TRBV29-1 and J usage is TRBJ2-7; D remains unclear. The CDR3 has 12 residues. Trimming removed 5 bases from V and 0 bases from J, with 8 bases in between. Germline lookup yields CDR1 SQVTM and CDR2 ANQGSEA. DNA of the CDR3: TGCAGCGTTTTGACAAGCTCCTACGAGCAGTACTTC. It encodes CSVLTSSYEQYF.

The J gene is TRBJ2-5, the V gene TRBV5-1; D remains ambiguous. The CDR3 consists of 15 residues. V was pared by 1 base and J by 4 bases, with 14 bases between. CDR1 SGHRS and CDR2 YFSETQ come from the germline V gene. CDR3 DNA: TGCGCCAGCAGCTTGAATTCGGCGGTGCTAGAGACCCAGTACTTC. This codes for CASSLNSAVLETQYF.

The rearrangement uses TRBV7-8 and TRBJ1-5, with 7 bases identical to TRBD1. The CDR3 totals 15 residues. With 3 bases clipped from V and 2 bases from J, the junction kept 4 bases outside the gene matches. Germline-derived CDR1 and CDR2 are SGHVS and FQNEAQ. The CDR3 nucleotides read TGTGCCAGCAGCTTCAACAGGGGCGGCAATCAGCCCCAGCATTTT. Amino acid sequence: CASSFNRGGNQPQHF. Combining the CDR3 with reference TRBV7-8 and TRBJ1-5 gives the whole variable domain GAGVSQSPRYKVAKRGQDVALRCDPISGHVSLFWYQQALGQGPEFLTYFQNEAQLDKSGLPSDRFFAERPEGSVSTLKIQRTQQEDSAVYLCASSFNRGGNQPQHFGDGTRLSIL.

This clone was observed a few times. The genes are TRBV6-5 and TRBJ1-3, with D possibly being TRBD1 (6 bases). V lost 6 bases and J lost 2, with 11 bases in between. Germline CDR1 and CDR2: MNHEY and SVGAGI. The CDR3 covers 14 residues. CDR3 region: CASSKGGTGNTIYF. The CDR3 DNA reads as TGTGCCAGCAGCAAAGGGGGAACTGGAAACACCATATATTTT.

The V and J genes are TRBV24-1 and TRBJ2-7, with D unclear. The CDR3 has 11 residues. V dropped 2 bases and J dropped 7 bases, with 5 bases sitting between them. The germline CDR1 and CDR2 sequences are KGHDR and SFDVKD. The CDR3 is CATSDYREQYF. The DNA for the CDR3 is TGTGCCACCAGTGATTATAGAGAGCAGTACTTC.

This chain joins TRBV3-1 (or the pseudogene TRBV3-2) and TRBJ1-1, with D perhaps matching TRBD1 (6 bases). This CDR3 is 12 amino acids long. V was trimmed by 7 bases and J by 4 bases, leaving 10 bases between them. CDR1 LGHDT and CDR2 YNNKEL come from the germline V gene (reference sequence). CDR3 sequence reads: CASTRGGTEAFF. In DNA, the CDR3 is TGTGCCAGCACCCGAGGGGGCACTGAAGCTTTCTTT.

The rearrangement uses TRBV7-6 and TRBJ1-1; 7 bases are a match to TRBD1. The CDR3 sequence is 18 residues long. V dropped 2 bases and J dropped 0; count of bases not matched to a gene: 12. Germline values: CDR1 SGHVS, CDR2 FNYEAQ. CDR3 nucleotide sequence: TGTGCCAGCAGCTTAAGGGAGACAGGGAGTCTCATGAACACTGAAGCTTTCTTT. It codes for CASSLRETGSLMNTEAFF.